The rows below give T cell receptor beta chains drawn from one sample of a study of cytomegalovirus exposure and HLA in healthy donors. Assay: immunoSEQ multiplex PCR; the TCRdb copy retains only in-frame clones and omits some. The sample lists 90,000 to 130,000 clones; approximately 95% were seen once. The sequenced sample consisted of PBMCs. These receptors were obtained from a young woman in good health and CMV-seronegative. Each CDR3 is given with its conserved first and last residue. Fields, in order: D gene, clone size, V gene, J gene, CDR3 protein, CDR3 DNA. A D gene is named only where the DNA matches it firmly. Not every row has a clone size; where given, it reads once, few, many or a size class.

>NA|once|TRBV4-1|TRBJ2-5
CASSQDLLGPQETQYF
TGCGCCAGCAGCCAAGATTTACTAGGCCCACAAGAGACCCAGTACTTC
>NA|NA|TRBV10-3|TRBJ1-5
CATWGGAGGVNQPQHF
TGTGCCACCTGGGGGGGCGCCGGTGGGGTCAATCAGCCCCAGCATTTT
>NA|NA|TRBV7-9|TRBJ1-4
CASSFPGVNEKLFF
TGTGCCAGCAGCTTCCCCGGTGTTAATGAAAAACTGTTTTTT
>TRBD1|NA|TRBV4-1|TRBJ1-3
CASSQEAGTGAGNTIYF
TGCGCCAGCAGCCAAGAGGCCGGGACAGGGGCTGGAAACACCATATATTTT
>TRBD2|NA|TRBV11-2|TRBJ2-7
CASSFTTSTSHEQYF
TGTGCCAGCAGCTTCACGACTAGCACCTCCCACGAGCAGTACTTC
>NA|NA|TRBV7-9|TRBJ2-1
CASSHRYNEQFF
TGTGCCAGCAGCCACAGGTACAATGAGCAGTTCTTC
>NA|NA|TRBV5-6|TRBJ2-1
CASTLKIGTQYNEQFF
TGTGCCAGCACCTTGAAGATAGGGACTCAATACAATGAGCAGTTCTTC
>TRBD2|NA|TRBV9|TRBJ2-2
CASRGLAGGLGTGELFF
TGTGCCAGCAGGGGCCTAGCGGGGGGGCTGGGGACCGGGGAGCTGTTTTTT
>NA|NA|TRBV20-1|TRBJ1-4
CSARRGEKLFF
TGCAGTGCTAGACGGGGTGAAAAACTGTTTTTT
>NA|NA|TRBV5-4|TRBJ2-5
CASSSRDQGETQYF
TGTGCCAGCAGCTCGAGGGACCAGGGGGAGACCCAGTACTTC
>TRBD2|NA|TRBV4-1|TRBJ2-5
CASSQLPAGGGETQYF
TGCGCCAGCAGCCAACTACCAGCGGGGGGAGGAGAGACCCAGTACTTC
>NA|NA|TRBV2|TRBJ2-1
CASMPSQVSNEQFF
TGTGCCAGCATGCCTTCCCAGGTCAGCAATGAGCAGTTCTTC
>NA|NA|TRBV28|TRBJ1-2
CASRWGGAYGYTF
TGTGCCAGCCGCTGGGGGGGGGCCTATGGCTACACCTTC
>NA|NA|TRBV18|TRBJ2-1
CASSQQGRGSEQFF
TGTGCCAGCTCACAACAAGGGAGGGGGTCTGAGCAGTTCTTC
>NA|NA|TRBV5-1|TRBJ2-2
CASSLEGMTNTGELFF
TGCGCCAGCAGCTTGGAGGGGATGACGAACACCGGGGAGCTGTTTTTT